This record looks at one T cell receptor (beta chain) sequence and its context. This sample was taken from a study of blood T cell repertoires in COVID-19. Study overall: Acute and convalescent COVID-19 samples came from the United States, Italy and Spain. Nucleic acid was either cDNA or gDNA, and it came from T cells, B-cell-depleted T cells, or PBMCs.

Under the authors' procedure: Quantification of nucleated cells was approximated via reference gene primer amplification. The data were produced by immunoSEQ multiplex PCR, yet TCRdb's version contains in-frame clones alone and is incomplete. V and J calls and clone size are those listed in that table; D and trimming were worked out from the DNA. The sample consists of 180,000 or so clones, over 75% of them appearing once. Trimming at V came to 0 bases and at J to 2 bases, leaving 7 bases not matched to a gene. CDR3 length: 16 residues. Per the germline V gene, CDR1 is SGHVS and CDR2 is FQNEAQ. The genes are TRBV7-8 and TRBJ2-7, with TRBD1 identical over 7 bases. Material for sequencing was peripheral blood. This sequence originates from a man in his sixties with acute or convalescent COVID-19. Here the CDR3 reads CASSLAPTGKTYEQYF. Here the CDR3 DNA reads TGTGCCAGCAGCTTAGCGCCGACAGGGAAAACCTACGAGCAGTACTTC.